These 3 T cell receptor beta chains originate from one sample sequenced in a study of OX40 agonist ivuxolimab in advanced cancers. TCRdb keeps only in-frame clones here, not all; method: immunoSEQ multiplex PCR. The sample has about 77,000 clones, about 92% seen once. The material was CD4+ or CD8+ T cells sorted from blood, obtained in a trial of the OX40 agonist ivuxolimab. The receptors originated from an adult with an advanced solid tumor such as melanoma, head and neck, liver or kidney cancer.

The V gene is TRBV19, the J gene TRBJ2-5, with D perhaps TRBD1 (6 bases). The V and J ends lost 9 bases and 2 bases respectively, with 13 bases between them. This CDR3 has 13 residues. Per the germline V gene, CDR1 is LNHDA and CDR2 is SQIVND (reference sequence). CDR3 loop: CASSWTVQETQYF. DNA for the CDR3: TGTGCCAGCAGCTGGACAGTACAAGAGACCCAGTACTTC.

V is TRBV29-1 and J is TRBJ1-3; maybe TRBD1 (6 bases). Trimming cost V 4 bases and J 0 bases, with 10 bases left between them. Germline CDR1 reads SQVTM; CDR2 reads ANQGSEA. This CDR3 has 14 residues. The CDR3 reads CSVGVTGSGNTIYF. In DNA form, the CDR3 reads TGCAGCGTTGGAGTGACAGGCTCTGGAAACACCATATATTTT.

This clone was counted a single time. The CDR3, as DNA: TGTGCCAGTAGCTTGCGCTGGGGGGCGGACTATGGCTACACCTTC. Translated: CASSLRWGADYGYTF. This chain joins TRBV19 and TRBJ1-2; D possibly corresponds to TRBD1 (6 bases). This CDR3 is 15 amino acids long. V was shortened by 6 bases and J by 3 bases, with 17 bases between the two germline ends. The germline gives CDR1 LNHDA, CDR2 SQIVND (reference sequence).